This T cell receptor (beta chain) was identified during a study of technical replicates of blood from a few donors. Repertoires were generated with immunoSEQ multiplex PCR, while TCRdb's copy carries only in-frame clones and drops some. The sample has tens of thousands of clones, about 95% seen once. This sequence originates from a human donor in good health. What was sequenced was T cells isolated from PBMCs.

The CDR3 spells CARISGTWYEQYF. Here the CDR3 DNA reads TGTGCCAGAATAAGCGGGACGTGGTACGAGCAGTACTTC. The rearrangement links TRBV7-9 to TRBJ2-7; 7 nucleotides align to TRBD2. The ends lost 9 bases at V and 4 bases at J; junction bases unmatched: 9. Germline V gene data show CDR1 as SEHNR and CDR2 as FQNEAQ (reference sequence). The CDR3 contains 13 residues.